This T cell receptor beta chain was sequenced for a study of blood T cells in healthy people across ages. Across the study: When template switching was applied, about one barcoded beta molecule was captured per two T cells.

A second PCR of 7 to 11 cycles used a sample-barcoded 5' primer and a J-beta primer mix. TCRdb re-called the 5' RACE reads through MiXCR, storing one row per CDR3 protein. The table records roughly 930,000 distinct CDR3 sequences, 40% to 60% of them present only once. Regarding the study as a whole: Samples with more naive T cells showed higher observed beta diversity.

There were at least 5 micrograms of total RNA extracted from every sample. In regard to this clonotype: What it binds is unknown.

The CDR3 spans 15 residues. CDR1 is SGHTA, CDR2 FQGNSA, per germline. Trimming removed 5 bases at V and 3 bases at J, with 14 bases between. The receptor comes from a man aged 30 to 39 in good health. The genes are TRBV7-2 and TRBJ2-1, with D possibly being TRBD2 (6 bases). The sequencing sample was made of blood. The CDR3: CASSRGGLYYNEQFF. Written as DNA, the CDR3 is TGTGCCAGCAGCCGGGGTGGACTATACTACAATGAGCAGTTCTTC. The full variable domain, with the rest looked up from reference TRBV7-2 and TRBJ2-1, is GAGVSQSPSNKVTEKGKDVELRCDPISGHTALYWYRQSLGQGLEFLIYFQGNSAPDKSGLPSDRFSAERTGGSVSTLTIQRTQQEDSAVYLCASSRGGLYYNEQFFGPGTRLTVL.